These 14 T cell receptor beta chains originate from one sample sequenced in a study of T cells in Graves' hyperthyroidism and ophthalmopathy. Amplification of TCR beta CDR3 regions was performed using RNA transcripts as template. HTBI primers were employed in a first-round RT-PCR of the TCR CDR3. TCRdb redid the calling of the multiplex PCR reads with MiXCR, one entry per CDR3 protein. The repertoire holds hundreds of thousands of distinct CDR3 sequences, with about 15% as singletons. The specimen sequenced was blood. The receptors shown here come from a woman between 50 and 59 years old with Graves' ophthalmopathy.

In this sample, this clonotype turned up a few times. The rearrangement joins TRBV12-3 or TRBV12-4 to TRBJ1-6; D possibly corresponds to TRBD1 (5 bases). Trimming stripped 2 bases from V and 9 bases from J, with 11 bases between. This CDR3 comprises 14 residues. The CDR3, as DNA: TGTGCCAGCAGTTTATCGGGGGGTGGTTCACCCCTCCACTTT. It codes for CASSLSGGGSPLHF.

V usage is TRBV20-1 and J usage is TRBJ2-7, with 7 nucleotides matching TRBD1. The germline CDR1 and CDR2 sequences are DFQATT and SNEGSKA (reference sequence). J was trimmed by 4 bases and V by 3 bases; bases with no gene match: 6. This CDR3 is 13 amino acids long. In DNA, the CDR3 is TGCAGTGCTAGTGAGGGGGCCCCTTACGAGCAGTACTTC. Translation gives CSASEGAPYEQYF.

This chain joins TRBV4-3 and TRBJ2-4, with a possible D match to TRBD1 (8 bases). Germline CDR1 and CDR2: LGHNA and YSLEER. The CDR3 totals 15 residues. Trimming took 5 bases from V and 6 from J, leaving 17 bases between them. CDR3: CASSEITGGVNIQYF. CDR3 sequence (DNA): TGCGCCAGCAGCGAAATCACAGGGGGGGTAAACATTCAGTACTTC.

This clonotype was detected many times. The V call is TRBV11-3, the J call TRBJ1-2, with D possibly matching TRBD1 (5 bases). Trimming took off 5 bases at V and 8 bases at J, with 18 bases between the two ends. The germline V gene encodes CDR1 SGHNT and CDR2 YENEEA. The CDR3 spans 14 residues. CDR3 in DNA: TGTGCCAGCAGCGCCACACCAGGGTTGGGGGGCTACACCTTC. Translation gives CASSATPGLGGYTF.

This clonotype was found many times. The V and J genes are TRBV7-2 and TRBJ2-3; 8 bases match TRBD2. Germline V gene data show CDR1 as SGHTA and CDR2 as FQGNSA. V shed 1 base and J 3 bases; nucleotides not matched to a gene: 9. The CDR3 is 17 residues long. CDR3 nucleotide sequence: TGTGCCAGCAGCTTAGGTGAAGCGGGACTAGGGACAGATACGCAGTATTTT. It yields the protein CASSLGEAGLGTDTQYF.

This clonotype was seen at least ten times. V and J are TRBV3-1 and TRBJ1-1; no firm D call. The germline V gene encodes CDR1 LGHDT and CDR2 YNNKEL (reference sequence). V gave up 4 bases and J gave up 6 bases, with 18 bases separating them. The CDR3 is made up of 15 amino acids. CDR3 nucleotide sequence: TGTGCCAGCAGCCGAACACAAACTCGGCGCCCTGAAGCTTTCTTT. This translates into CASSRTQTRRPEAFF.

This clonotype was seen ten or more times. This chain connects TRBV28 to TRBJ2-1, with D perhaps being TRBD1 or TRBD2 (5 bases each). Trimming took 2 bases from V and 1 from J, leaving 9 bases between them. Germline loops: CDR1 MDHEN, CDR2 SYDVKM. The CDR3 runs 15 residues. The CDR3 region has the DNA TGTGCCAGCAGTTTAATGGGGGAGTCCTACAATGAGCAGTTCTTC. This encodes CASSLMGESYNEQFF.

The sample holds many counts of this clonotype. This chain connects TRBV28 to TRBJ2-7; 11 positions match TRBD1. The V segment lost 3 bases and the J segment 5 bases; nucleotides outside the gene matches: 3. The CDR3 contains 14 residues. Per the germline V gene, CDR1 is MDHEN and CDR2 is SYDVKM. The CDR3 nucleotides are TGTGCCAGCAGTTTTTGGGACAGGGGGAACGAGCAGTACTTC. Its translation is CASSFWDRGNEQYF.

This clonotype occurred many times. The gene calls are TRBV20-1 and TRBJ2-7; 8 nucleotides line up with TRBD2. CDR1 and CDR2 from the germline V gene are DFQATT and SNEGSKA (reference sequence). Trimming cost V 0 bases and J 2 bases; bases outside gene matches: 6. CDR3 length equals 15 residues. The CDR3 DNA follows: TGCAGTGCTAGAGATCTAGAGCGGGAGACCTACGAGCAGTACTTC. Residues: CSARDLERETYEQYF.

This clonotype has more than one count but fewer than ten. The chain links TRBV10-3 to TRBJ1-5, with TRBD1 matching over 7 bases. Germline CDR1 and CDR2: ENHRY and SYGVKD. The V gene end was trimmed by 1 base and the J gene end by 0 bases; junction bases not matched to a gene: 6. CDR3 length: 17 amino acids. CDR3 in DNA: TGTGCCATCAGTGAGTACAGGCAGGGGGATAGCAATCAGCCCCAGCATTTT. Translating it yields CAISEYRQGDSNQPQHF.

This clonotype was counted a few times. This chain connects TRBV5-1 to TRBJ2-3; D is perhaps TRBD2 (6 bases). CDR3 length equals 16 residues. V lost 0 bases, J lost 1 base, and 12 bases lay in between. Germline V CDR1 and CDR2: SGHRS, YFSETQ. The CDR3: CASSLVREWGTDTQYF. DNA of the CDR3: TGCGCCAGCAGCTTGGTCCGGGAGTGGGGCACAGATACGCAGTATTTT.

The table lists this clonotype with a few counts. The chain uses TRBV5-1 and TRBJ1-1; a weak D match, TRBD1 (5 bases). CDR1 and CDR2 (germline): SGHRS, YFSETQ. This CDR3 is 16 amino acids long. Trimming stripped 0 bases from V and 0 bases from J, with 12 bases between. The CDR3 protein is CASSLAPTDLNTEAFF. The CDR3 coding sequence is TGCGCCAGCAGCTTGGCCCCGACAGATCTGAACACTGAAGCTTTCTTT.

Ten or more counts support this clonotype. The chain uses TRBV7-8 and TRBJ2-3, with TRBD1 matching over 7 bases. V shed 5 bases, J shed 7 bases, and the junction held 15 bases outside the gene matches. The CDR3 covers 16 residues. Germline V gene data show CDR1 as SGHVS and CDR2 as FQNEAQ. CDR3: CASSLPQGPSRNTQYF. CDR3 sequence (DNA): TGTGCCAGCAGCCTCCCACAGGGGCCCAGTAGAAATACGCAGTATTTT.

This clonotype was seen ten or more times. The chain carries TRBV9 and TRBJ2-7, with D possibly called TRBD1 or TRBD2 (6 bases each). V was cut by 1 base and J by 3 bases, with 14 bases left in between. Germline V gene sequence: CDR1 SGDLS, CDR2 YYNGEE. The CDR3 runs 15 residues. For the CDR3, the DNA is TGTGCCAGCAGCGTATCCGGGGGCTCGGACTACGAGCAGTACTTC. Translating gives CASSVSGGSDYEQYF.